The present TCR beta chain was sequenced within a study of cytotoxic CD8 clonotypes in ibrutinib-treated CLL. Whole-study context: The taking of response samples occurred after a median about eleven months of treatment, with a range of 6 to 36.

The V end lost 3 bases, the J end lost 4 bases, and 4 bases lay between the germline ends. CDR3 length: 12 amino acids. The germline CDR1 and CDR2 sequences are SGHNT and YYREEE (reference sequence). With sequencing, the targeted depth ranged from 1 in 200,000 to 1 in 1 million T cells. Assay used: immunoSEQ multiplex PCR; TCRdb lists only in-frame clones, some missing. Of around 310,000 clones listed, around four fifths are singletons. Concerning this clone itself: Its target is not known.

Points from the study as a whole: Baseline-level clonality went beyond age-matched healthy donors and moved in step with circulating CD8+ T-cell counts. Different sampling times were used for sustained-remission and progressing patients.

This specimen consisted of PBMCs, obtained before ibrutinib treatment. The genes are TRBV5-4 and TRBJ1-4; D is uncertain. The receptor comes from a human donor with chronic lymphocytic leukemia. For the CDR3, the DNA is TGTGCCAGCAGCTGGAATAATGAAAAACTGTTTTTT. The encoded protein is CASSWNNEKLFF.